This passage covers 12 T cell receptor beta chains from one sample sequenced in a study of T cells after yellow fever vaccination (dated by TCRdb to between 2018 and 2021). Sample treatment or condition, as interpreted from the label and publication: live attenuated yellow fever vaccine strain. The library was produced with 5' RACE. The instrument given in TCRdb is Illumina HiSeq 2500. TCRdb cleaned the public reads at Q25 with fastp, built clones with MiXCR and kept in-frame beta chains. Every distinct CDR3 protein forms one entry, paired with its most common genes and DNA. The sample data list about 400,000 distinct CDR3 sequences, and approximately 10% of these were observed just once. Of the sample, 18% is held by the ten largest clones. Sequences were derived from PBMCs, sampled on the day of the first yellow fever vaccination. These receptor sequences come from a man aged 18-30 years who received the YFV17D yellow fever vaccine.

The chain recombines TRBV4-3 with TRBJ2-1; tentative D call: TRBD2 (6 bases). Germline V gene data show CDR1 as LGHNA and CDR2 as YSLEER. V dropped 0 bases and J dropped 6 bases, with 18 bases sitting between them. The CDR3 totals 17 residues. CDR3 in DNA: TGCGCCAGCAGCCAAGATTATCCCCGGAGTAGCGGCAATGAGCAGTTCTTC. It yields the protein CASSQDYPRSSGNEQFF.

This clonotype was counted between two and nine times. The chain combines TRBV15 with TRBJ1-2; no definite D call. The germline V gene has CDR1 LNHNV and CDR2 YYDKDF (reference sequence). This CDR3 spans 13 amino acids. The V gene lost 6 bases and the J gene lost 4 bases, with 12 bases spanning the gap. CDR3 nucleotide sequence: TGTGCCACCAGGCCCTCGGACGGCTATGGCTACACCTTC. This sequence encodes CATRPSDGYGYTF.

This clonotype was detected a few times. This CDR3 reads CASSFTGTGTQNYEQYF. CDR3 sequence (DNA): TGTGCCAGCAGCTTTACAGGGACCGGGACACAGAATTACGAGCAGTACTTC. V gene TRBV7-9 combines with J gene TRBJ2-7; perhaps TRBD1 as D (6 bases). The V and J ends lost 3 bases and 4 bases respectively, with 22 bases between them. CDR3 length: 17 amino acids. Looked up from germline, CDR1 is SEHNR and CDR2 is FQNEAQ (reference sequence).

The chain carries TRBV18 and TRBJ2-1, with 9 nucleotides matching TRBD2. Losses at the gene ends were 0 bases for V and 7 bases for J; bases not matched to a gene: 7. Germline V gene sequence: CDR1 KGHSH, CDR2 LQKENI. The CDR3 sequence is 16 residues long. CDR3 in DNA: TGTGCCAGCTCACCACCCTCTAGCGGGGCCAGTAATGAGCAGTTCTTC. It codes for CASSPPSSGASNEQFF.

The gene calls are TRBV5-5 and TRBJ2-3, with D possibly TRBD2 on 5 matching bases. Germline V lookup: CDR1 SGHKS, CDR2 YYEKEE (reference sequence). The CDR3 totals 14 residues. V lost 3 bases to trimming and J lost 0 bases, with 8 bases between them. The CDR3 protein is CASSSGVSTDTQYF. In DNA, the CDR3 is TGTGCCAGCAGCTCCGGGGTTAGCACAGATACGCAGTATTTT.

This clonotype was found a few times. The V call is TRBV5-6, the J call TRBJ2-3; a weak D match, TRBD1 (5 bases). Germline V gene lookup returns CDR1 SGHDT and CDR2 YYEEEE. The CDR3 has 14 amino acids. Trimming cost V 2 bases and J 3 bases, with 10 bases left between them. The CDR3 bases are TGTGCCAGCAGCTTCGTTCAGGGAACAGATACGCAGTATTTT. This sequence encodes CASSFVQGTDTQYF. The variable domain in full, completed from reference TRBV5-6 and TRBJ2-3, reads DAGVTQSPTHLIKTRGQQVTLRCSPKSGHDTVSWYQQALGQGPQFIFQYYEEEERQRGNFPDRFSGHQFPNYSSELNVNALLLGDSALYLCASSFVQGTDTQYFGPGTRLTVL.

The V and J genes are TRBV9 and TRBJ1-2; weak D call: TRBD1 (6 bases). Germline V gene lookup returns CDR1 SGDLS and CDR2 YYNGEE. CDR3 length equals 13 residues. Trimming stripped 7 bases from V and 2 bases from J, with 12 bases between. Here the CDR3 DNA reads TGTGCCAGCGGCCACAGGGAGAACTATGGCTACACCTTC. Amino acid sequence: CASGHRENYGYTF.

This clonotype was observed at least ten times. The V and J genes are TRBV20-1 and TRBJ2-5; D could derive from TRBD1 or TRBD2 (5 bases each). The CDR3 contains 16 residues. Germline V CDR1 and CDR2: DFQATT, SNEGSKA (reference sequence). Trimming cost V 1 base and J 2 bases, with 17 bases left between them. CDR3 residues: CSARAPEGRSQETQYF. The CDR3 DNA reads TGCAGTGCTAGAGCGCCAGAGGGACGGTCACAAGAGACCCAGTACTTC.

CDR3 DNA sequence: TGCGCCAGCAGTCAAAAACCCACTAGCGGGGGGGCTGGGACAGATACGCAGTATTTT. Translation: CASSQKPTSGGAGTDTQYF. The chain has TRBV23-1 and TRBJ2-3; 13 positions agree with TRBD2. TRBV23-1 has ORF status, its function being uncertain. This CDR3 comprises 19 residues. The V gene end was trimmed by 2 bases and the J gene end by 3 bases; junction bases not matched to a gene: 11.

Only a few counts were recorded for this clonotype. The chain recombines TRBV7-9 with TRBJ2-1; a weak D match, TRBD2 (5 bases). Germline loops: CDR1 SEHNR, CDR2 FQNEAQ (reference sequence). Trimming cost V 6 bases and J 5 bases, with 17 bases left between them. The CDR3 consists of 15 residues. CDR3 sequence: CASSSRGSLNNEQFF. CDR3 coding DNA: TGTGCCAGCAGTTCCCGGGGATCCCTCAACAATGAGCAGTTCTTC.

In this sample, this clonotype turned up a few times. This chain links TRBV7-8 with TRBJ1-3, with D maybe TRBD1 (6 bases). Germline V gene sequence: CDR1 SGHVS, CDR2 FQNEAQ. Trimming removed 6 bases from V and 4 bases from J, with 10 bases in between. The CDR3 has 13 residues. The CDR3 spells CASRSGGGNTIYF. CDR3 in DNA: TGTGCCAGCAGGTCGGGGGGCGGAAACACCATATATTTT.

This rearrangement joins TRBV29-1 to TRBJ2-1, with D perhaps given as TRBD1 or TRBD2 (5 bases each). The CDR3 sequence is 15 residues long. Germline CDR1 reads SQVTM; CDR2 reads ANQGSEA. The V end was cut by 7 bases, the J end by 0 bases, with 16 bases between. CDR3 sequence: CSAAGDEDSYNEQFF. The CDR3 nucleotides are TGCAGCGCCGCCGGGGACGAGGACTCCTACAATGAGCAGTTCTTC.